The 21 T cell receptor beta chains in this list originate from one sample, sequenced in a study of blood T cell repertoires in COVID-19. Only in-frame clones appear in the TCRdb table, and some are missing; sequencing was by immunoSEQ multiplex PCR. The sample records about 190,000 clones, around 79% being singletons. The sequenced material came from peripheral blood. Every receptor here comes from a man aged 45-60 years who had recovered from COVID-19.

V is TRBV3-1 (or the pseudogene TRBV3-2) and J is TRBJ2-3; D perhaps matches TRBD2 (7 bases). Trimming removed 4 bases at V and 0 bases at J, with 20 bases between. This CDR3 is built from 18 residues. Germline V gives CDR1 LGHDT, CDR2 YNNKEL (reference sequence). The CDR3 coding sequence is TGTGCCAGCAGCCCCGGGGAGGGGGACGCTATAAGCACAGATACGCAGTATTTT. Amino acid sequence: CASSPGEGDAISTDTQYF.

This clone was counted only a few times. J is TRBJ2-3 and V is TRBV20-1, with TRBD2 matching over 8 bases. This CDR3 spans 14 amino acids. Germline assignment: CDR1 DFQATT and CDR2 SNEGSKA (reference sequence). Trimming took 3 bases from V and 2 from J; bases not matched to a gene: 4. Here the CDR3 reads CSASSGDLTDTQYF. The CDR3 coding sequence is TGCAGTGCTAGTAGCGGGGACCTCACAGATACGCAGTATTTT.

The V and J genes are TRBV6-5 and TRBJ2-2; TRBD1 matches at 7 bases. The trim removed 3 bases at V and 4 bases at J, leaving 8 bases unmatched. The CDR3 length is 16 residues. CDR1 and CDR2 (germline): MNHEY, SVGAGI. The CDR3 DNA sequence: TGTGCCAGCAGTTATGACTTACGACAGGGCACCGGGGAGCTGTTTTTT. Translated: CASSYDLRQGTGELFF.

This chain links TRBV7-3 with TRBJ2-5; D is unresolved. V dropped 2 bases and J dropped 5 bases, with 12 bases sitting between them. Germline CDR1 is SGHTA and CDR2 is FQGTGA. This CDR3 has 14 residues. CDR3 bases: TGTGCCAGCAGCTTACTCGGCGGATCGGAGACCCAGTACTTC. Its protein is CASSLLGGSETQYF.

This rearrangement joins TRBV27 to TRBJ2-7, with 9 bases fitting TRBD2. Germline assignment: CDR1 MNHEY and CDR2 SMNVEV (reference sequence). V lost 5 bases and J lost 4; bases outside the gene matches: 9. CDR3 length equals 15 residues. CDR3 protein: CASSPLGTSFYEQYF. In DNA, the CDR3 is TGTGCCAGCAGTCCCCTCGGGACTAGCTTTTACGAGCAGTACTTC.

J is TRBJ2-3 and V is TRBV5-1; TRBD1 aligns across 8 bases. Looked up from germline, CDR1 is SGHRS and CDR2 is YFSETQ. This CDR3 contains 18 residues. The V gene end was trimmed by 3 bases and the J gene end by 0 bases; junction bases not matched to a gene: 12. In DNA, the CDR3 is TGCGCCAGCAGCTGGGCCGGGACAGGCAGAACTAGCACAGATACGCAGTATTTT. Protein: CASSWAGTGRTSTDTQYF.

The CDR3 DNA reads as TGCGCCAGCAGCTTGGATTTCGGCGGGAGTAATAATGTCTACGAGCAGTACTTC. Translation gives CASSLDFGGSNNVYEQYF. The chain couples TRBV5-1 to TRBJ2-7, with 7 bases lining up with TRBD2. The V segment lost 0 bases and the J segment 3 bases; nucleotides outside the gene matches: 15. This CDR3 contains 18 residues. In germline, CDR1 is SGHRS, CDR2 YFSETQ.

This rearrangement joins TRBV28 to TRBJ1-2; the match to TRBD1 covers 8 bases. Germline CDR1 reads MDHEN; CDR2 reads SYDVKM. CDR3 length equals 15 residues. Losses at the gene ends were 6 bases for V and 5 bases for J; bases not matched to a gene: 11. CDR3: CASRRTGQVRYGYTF. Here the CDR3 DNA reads TGTGCCAGCAGAAGGACAGGGCAGGTTCGATATGGCTACACCTTC.

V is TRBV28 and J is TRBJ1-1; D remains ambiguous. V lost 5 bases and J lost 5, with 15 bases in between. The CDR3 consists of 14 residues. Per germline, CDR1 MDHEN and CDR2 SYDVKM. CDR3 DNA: TGTGCCAGCAGTCAAACGCGTGGCAGGACTGAAGCTTTCTTT. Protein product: CASSQTRGRTEAFF. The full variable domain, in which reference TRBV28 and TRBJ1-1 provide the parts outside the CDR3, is DVKVTQSSRYLVKRTGEKVFLECVQDMDHENMFWYRQDPGLGLRLIYFSYDVKMKEKGDIPEGYSVSREKKERFSLILESASTNQTSMYLCASSQTRGRTEAFFGQGTRLTVV.

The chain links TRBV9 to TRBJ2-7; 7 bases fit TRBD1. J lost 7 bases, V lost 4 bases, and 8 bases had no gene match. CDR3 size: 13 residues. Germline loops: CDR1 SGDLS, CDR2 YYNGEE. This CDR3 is CASSLRQGNEQYF. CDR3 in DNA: TGTGCCAGCAGCCTAAGACAGGGAAATGAGCAGTACTTC.

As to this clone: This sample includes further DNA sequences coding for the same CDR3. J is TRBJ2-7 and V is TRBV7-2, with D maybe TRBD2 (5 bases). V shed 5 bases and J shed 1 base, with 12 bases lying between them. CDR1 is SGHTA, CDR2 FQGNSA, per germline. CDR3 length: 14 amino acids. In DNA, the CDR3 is TGTGCCAGCAGCCCCGGACTGGAATCCTACGAGCAGTACTTC. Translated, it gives CASSPGLESYEQYF.

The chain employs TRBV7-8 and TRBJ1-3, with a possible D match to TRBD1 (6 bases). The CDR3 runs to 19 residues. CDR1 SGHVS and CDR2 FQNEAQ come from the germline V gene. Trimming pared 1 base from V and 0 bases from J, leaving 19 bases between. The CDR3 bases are TGTGCCAGCAGCTTAGTAGTGGGGGCGATTACTGACTCTGGAAACACCATATATTTT. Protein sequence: CASSLVVGAITDSGNTIYF.

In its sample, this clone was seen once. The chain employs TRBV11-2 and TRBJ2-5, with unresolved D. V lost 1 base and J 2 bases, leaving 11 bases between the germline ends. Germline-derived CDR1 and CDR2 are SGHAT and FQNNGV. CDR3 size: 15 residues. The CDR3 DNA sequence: TGTGCCAGCAGCTTAGGGGCAGGAAAACAAGAGACCCAGTACTTC. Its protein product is CASSLGAGKQETQYF. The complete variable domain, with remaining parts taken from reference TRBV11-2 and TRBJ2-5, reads EAGVAQSPRYKIIEKRQSVAFWCNPISGHATLYWYQQILGQGPKLLIQFQNNGVVDDSQLPKDRFSAERLKGVDSTLKIQPAKLEDSAVYLCASSLGAGKQETQYFGPGTRLLVL.

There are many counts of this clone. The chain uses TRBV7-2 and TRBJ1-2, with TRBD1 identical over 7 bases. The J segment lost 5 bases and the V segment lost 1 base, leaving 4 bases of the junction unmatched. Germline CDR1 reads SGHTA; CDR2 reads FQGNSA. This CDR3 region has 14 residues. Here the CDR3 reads CASSLVGTAYGYTF. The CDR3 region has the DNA TGTGCCAGCAGCTTAGTTGGGACAGCGTATGGCTACACCTTC. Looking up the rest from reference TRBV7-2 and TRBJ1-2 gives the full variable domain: GAGVSQSPSNKVTEKGKDVELRCDPISGHTALYWYRQSLGQGLEFLIYFQGNSAPDKSGLPSDRFSAERTGGSVSTLTIQRTQQEDSAVYLCASSLVGTAYGYTFGSGTRLTVV.

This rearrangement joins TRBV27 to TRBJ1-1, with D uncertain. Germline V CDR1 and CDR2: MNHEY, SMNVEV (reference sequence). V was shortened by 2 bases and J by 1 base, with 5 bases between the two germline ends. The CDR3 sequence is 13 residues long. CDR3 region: CASSLRRNTEAFF. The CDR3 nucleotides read TGTGCCAGCAGTTTACGGAGGAACACTGAAGCTTTCTTT.

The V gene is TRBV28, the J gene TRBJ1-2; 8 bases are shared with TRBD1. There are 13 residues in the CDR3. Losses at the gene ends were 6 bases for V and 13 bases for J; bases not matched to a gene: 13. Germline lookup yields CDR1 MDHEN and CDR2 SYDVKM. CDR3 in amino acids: CASREWTGSFTTF. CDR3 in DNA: TGTGCCAGCAGAGAATGGACAGGGTCATTTACCACCTTC.

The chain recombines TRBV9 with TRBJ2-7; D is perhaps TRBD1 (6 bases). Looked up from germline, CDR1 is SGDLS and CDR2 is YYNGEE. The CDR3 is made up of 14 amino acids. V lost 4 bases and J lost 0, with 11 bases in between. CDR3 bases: TGTGCCAGCAGCTCAGGGGACACCTCCTACGAGCAGTACTTC. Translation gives CASSSGDTSYEQYF.

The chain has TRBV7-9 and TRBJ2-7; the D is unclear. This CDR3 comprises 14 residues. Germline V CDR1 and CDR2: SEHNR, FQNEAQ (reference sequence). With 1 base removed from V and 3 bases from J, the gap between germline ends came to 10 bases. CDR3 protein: CASSLVARNYEQYF. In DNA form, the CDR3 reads TGTGCCAGCAGCTTAGTTGCTAGGAACTACGAGCAGTACTTC. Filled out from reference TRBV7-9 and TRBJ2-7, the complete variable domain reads DTGVSQNPRHKITKRGQNVTFRCDPISEHNRLYWYRQTLGQGPEFLTYFQNEAQLEKSRLLSDRFSAERPKGSFSTLEIQRTEQGDSAMYLCASSLVARNYEQYFGPGTRLTVT.

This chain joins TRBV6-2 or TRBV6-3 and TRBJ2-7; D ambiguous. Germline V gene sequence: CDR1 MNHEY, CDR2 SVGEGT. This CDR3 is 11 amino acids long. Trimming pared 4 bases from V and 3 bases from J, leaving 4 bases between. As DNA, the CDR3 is TGTGCCAGCAGTTTCTTCTACGAGCAGTACTTC. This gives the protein CASSFFYEQYF.

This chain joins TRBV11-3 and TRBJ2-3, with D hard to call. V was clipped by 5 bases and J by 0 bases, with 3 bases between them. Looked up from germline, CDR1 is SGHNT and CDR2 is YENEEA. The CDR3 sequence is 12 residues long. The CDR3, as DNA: TGTGCCAGCAGCCTCAGCACAGATACGCAGTATTTT. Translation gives CASSLSTDTQYF.

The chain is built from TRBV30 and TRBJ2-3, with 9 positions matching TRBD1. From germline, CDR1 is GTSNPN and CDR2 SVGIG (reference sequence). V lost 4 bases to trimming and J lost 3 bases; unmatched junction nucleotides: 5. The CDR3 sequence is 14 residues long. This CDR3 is CAWMRTGVTDTQYF. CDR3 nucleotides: TGTGCCTGGATGCGGACAGGGGTGACAGATACGCAGTATTTT.